This is a list of T cell receptor beta chains from one sample in a study of Ad26.COV2.S vaccination and SARS-CoV-2 variants. Assay: immunoSEQ multiplex PCR; the TCRdb copy retains only in-frame clones and omits some. The sample records about 350,000 clones, approximately 81% being singletons. Sample: peripheral blood, taken in a trial of Ad26.COV2.S vaccine versus placebo. These receptors were obtained from a person aged 18-65 years who received the Ad26.COV2.S COVID-19 vaccine or a placebo. The CDR3 runs from the conserved cysteine through the conserved F or W. D genes are given only for firm matches. Only part of the rows carry a size: once, few, many, or a class if the clone is expanded.

size: once; V: TRBV19; D: -; J: TRBJ2-5; DNA: TGTGCCAGTAGTTCCGGGGCACAAGAGACCCAGTACTTC; CDR3: CASSSGAQETQYF
size: -; V: TRBV29-1; D: -; J: TRBJ1-3; DNA: TGCAGCGTTAACGGCGACCCGATCTCTGGAAACACCATATATTTT; CDR3: CSVNGDPISGNTIYF
size: -; V: TRBV19; D: -; J: TRBJ2-5; DNA: TGTGCCAGTAGTATCCCCGGTGGGGAGACCCAGTACTTC; CDR3: CASSIPGGETQYF
size: -; V: TRBV5-1; D: TRBD1; J: TRBJ2-5; DNA: TGCGCCAGCAGCTTGACTCAGGGGGCGCTGGGGGAGACCCAGTACTTC; CDR3: CASSLTQGALGETQYF
size: -; V: TRBV6-6; D: -; J: TRBJ1-1; DNA: TGTGCCAGCAGTTACGCGAGGGGCACTGAAGCTTTCTTT; CDR3: CASSYARGTEAFF
size: -; V: TRBV7-8; D: TRBD1; J: TRBJ2-7; DNA: TGTGCCAGCAGCTACGGACAGGGATGGTACGAGCAGTACTTC; CDR3: CASSYGQGWYEQYF
size: -; V: TRBV2; D: -; J: TRBJ2-5; DNA: TGTGCCAGCAGGGACCGACAGGTGGGGACCCAGTACTTC; CDR3: CASRDRQVGTQYF
size: -; V: TRBV6-6; D: TRBD2; J: TRBJ2-7; DNA: TGTGCCAGCAGTCGACACCTCACTAGCGGAACGGGAGGCGAGCAGTACTTC; CDR3: CASSRHLTSGTGGEQYF
size: -; V: TRBV6-2/TRBV6-3; D: -; J: TRBJ1-4; DNA: TGTGCCAGCAGCAATACTGACGTCCGTTATGAAAAACTGTTTTTT; CDR3: CASSNTDVRYEKLFF
size: -; V: TRBV7-2; D: -; J: TRBJ2-3; DNA: TGTGCCAGCGGGCCCCCAGGGAGAGGCACAGATACGCAGTATTTT; CDR3: CASGPPGRGTDTQYF
size: -; V: TRBV21-1; D: -; J: TRBJ2-7; DNA: TGTGCCAGCAGCCGCCGGGACCGCTCCTACGAGCAGTACTTC; CDR3: CASSRRDRSYEQYF
size: -; V: TRBV6-2/TRBV6-3; D: -; J: TRBJ2-7; DNA: TGTGCCAGCAGCAAGAGGACGGGACCCTTGGGCGACGAGCAGTACTTC; CDR3: CASSKRTGPLGDEQYF
size: -; V: TRBV2; D: -; J: TRBJ1-1; DNA: TGTGCCAGCAGCGAGACTGAAGCTTTCTTT; CDR3: CASSETEAFF
size: -; V: TRBV11-2; D: TRBD1; J: TRBJ2-5; DNA: TGTGCCAGCAGCGCACTAATCAGGGGGCTGCAGGAGACCCAGTACTTC; CDR3: CASSALIRGLQETQYF
size: -; V: TRBV28; D: -; J: TRBJ1-6; DNA: TGTGCCAGCAGTTTAAGCAGGGTCACCTCACCCCTCCACTTT; CDR3: CASSLSRVTSPLHF
size: few; V: TRBV28; D: -; J: TRBJ1-4; DNA: TGTGCCAGCAGTTTACAGCCCAATCCAGGTGAAAAACTGTTTTTT; CDR3: CASSLQPNPGEKLFF
size: -; V: TRBV3-1/TRBV3-2; D: TRBD2; J: TRBJ2-1; DNA: TGTGCCAGCAGCCACCCTAGCGGCCCCTACAATGAGCAGTTCTTC; CDR3: CASSHPSGPYNEQFF
size: once; V: TRBV5-5; D: TRBD2; J: TRBJ2-7; DNA: TGTGCCAGCAGCTTGGGTGGGCTAGCGGGGGGCTCCGCCTCCTACGAGCAGTACTTC; CDR3: CASSLGGLAGGSASYEQYF
size: few; V: TRBV2; D: -; J: TRBJ1-1; DNA: TGTGCCAGCCAGGGTCAGGCTGAAGCTTTCTTT; CDR3: CASQGQAEAFF
size: -; V: TRBV5-6; D: -; J: TRBJ2-7; DNA: TGTGCCAGCAGCTTGGTGGTGGGAAATGAGCAGTACTTC; CDR3: CASSLVVGNEQYF
size: many; V: TRBV28; D: TRBD2; J: TRBJ2-3; DNA: TGTGCCAGCAGTGACTTCGGTCGGGGACTAGCGGTCACAGATACGCAGTATTTT; CDR3: CASSDFGRGLAVTDTQYF
size: -; V: TRBV7-2; D: -; J: TRBJ1-2; DNA: TGTGCCAGCAGCCAACAAGCGACAGGTGGGGATGGCTACACCTTC; CDR3: CASSQQATGGDGYTF
size: -; V: TRBV4-1; D: TRBD1; J: TRBJ1-5; DNA: TGCGCCAGCAGCCAAGGAGCCGGGACAGTCAATCAGCCCCAGCATTTT; CDR3: CASSQGAGTVNQPQHF
size: -; V: TRBV12-3/TRBV12-4; D: -; J: TRBJ2-3; DNA: TGTGCCAGCAGTTTAGTGGGAGCAGATACGCAGTATTTT; CDR3: CASSLVGADTQYF
size: once; V: TRBV7-2; D: TRBD1; J: TRBJ2-7; DNA: TGTGCCAGCAGCTCCCAGGGACAGGGGGCATTCGAGCAGTACTTC; CDR3: CASSSQGQGAFEQYF
size: -; V: TRBV4-1; D: -; J: TRBJ1-3; DNA: TGCGCCAGCAGCCAAGCTCAGGGCCTAAACACCATATATTTT; CDR3: CASSQAQGLNTIYF
size: -; V: TRBV19; D: -; J: TRBJ1-1; DNA: TGTGCCAGTAGTACCCCTTCTGGGGTGGGGAACACTGAAGCTTTCTTT; CDR3: CASSTPSGVGNTEAFF
size: -; V: TRBV2; D: -; J: TRBJ1-2; DNA: TGTGCCAGCAGAGAGACAGTCACTAACTATGGCTACACCTTC; CDR3: CASRETVTNYGYTF
size: once; V: TRBV10-3; D: TRBD2; J: TRBJ2-2; DNA: TGTGCCATCAGAACAAGCGGGGGGGCCACCGGGGAGCTGTTTTTT; CDR3: CAIRTSGGATGELFF
size: -; V: TRBV7-2; D: -; J: TRBJ1-3; DNA: TGTGCCAGCAGCTCGACTGGAAACACCATATATTTT; CDR3: CASSSTGNTIYF
size: once; V: TRBV3-1/TRBV3-2; D: -; J: TRBJ1-1; DNA: TGTGCCAGCAGCCTTACCTTCGGGGGGAACACTGAAGCTTTCTTT; CDR3: CASSLTFGGNTEAFF
size: few; V: TRBV24-1; D: TRBD2; J: TRBJ2-3; DNA: TGTGCCACCAGTGATTCGATACTACTAGCGGGAGATGCAGATACGCAGTATTTT; CDR3: CATSDSILLAGDADTQYF
size: -; V: TRBV27; D: TRBD2; J: TRBJ2-2; DNA: TGTGCCAGCAGTTTCGGTGCTAGCGGGGGGGCCGGGGAGCTGTTTTTT; CDR3: CASSFGASGGAGELFF
size: -; V: TRBV16; D: -; J: TRBJ1-2; DNA: TGTGCCAGCAGCCAAGGGGTTAGCTATGGCTACACCTTC; CDR3: CASSQGVSYGYTF